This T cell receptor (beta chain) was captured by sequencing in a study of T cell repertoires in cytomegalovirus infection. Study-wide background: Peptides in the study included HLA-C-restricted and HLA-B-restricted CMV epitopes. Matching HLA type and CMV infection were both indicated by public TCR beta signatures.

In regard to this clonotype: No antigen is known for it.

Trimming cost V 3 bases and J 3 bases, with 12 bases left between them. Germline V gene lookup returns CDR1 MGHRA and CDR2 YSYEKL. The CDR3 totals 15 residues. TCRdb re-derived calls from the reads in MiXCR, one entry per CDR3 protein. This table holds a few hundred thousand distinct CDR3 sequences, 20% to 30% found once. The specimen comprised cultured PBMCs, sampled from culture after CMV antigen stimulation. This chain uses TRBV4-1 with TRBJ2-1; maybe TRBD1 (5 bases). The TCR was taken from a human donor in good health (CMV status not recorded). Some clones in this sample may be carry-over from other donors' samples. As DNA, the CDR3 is TGCGCCAGCAGCCACCCCATAGGGGACTACAATGAGCAGTTCTTC. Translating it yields CASSHPIGDYNEQFF.